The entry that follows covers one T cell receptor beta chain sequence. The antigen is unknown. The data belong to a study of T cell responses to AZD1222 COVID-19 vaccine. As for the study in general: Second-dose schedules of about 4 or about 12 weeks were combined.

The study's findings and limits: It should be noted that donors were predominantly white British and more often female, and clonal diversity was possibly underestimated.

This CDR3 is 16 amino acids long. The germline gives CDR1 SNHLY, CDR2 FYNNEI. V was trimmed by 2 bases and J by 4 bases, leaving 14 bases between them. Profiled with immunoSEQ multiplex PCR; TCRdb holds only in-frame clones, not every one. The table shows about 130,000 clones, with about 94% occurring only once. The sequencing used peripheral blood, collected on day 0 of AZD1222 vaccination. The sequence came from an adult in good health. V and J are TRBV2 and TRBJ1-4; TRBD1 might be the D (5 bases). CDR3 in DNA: TGTGCCAGCAGTGAACCCCTAGGGGCCAATAATGAAAAACTGTTTTTT. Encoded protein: CASSEPLGANNEKLFF.